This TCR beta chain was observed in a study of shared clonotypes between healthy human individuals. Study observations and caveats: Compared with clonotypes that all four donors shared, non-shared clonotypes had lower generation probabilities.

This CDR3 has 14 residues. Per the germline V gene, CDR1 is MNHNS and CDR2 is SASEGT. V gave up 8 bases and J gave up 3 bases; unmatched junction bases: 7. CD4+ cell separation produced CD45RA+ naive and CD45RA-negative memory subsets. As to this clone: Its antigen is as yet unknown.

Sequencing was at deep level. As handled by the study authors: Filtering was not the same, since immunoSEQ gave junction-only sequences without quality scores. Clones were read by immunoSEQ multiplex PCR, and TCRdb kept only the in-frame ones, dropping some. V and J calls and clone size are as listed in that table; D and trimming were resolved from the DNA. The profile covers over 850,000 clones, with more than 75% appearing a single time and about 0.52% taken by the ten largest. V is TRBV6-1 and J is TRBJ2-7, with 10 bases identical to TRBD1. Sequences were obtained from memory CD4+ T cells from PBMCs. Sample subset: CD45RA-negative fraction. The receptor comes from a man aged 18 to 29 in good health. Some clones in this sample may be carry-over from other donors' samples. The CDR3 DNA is TGTGCCAGCCAATCGGGGACAGGGGTCTACGAGCAGTACTTC. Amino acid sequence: CASQSGTGVYEQYF.